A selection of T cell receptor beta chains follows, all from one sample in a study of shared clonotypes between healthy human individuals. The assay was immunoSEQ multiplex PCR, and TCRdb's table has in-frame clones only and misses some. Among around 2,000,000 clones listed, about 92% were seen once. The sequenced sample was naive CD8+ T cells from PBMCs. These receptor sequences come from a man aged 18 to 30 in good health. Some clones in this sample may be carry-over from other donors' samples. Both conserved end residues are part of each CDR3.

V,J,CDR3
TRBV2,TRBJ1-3,CASSVQGAGNTIYF
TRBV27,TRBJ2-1,CASSFYGSPQLEQFF
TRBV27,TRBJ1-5,CASKARSGNQPQHF
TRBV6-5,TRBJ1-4,CASSSQRGSEKLFF
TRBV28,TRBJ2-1,CASSPRLQIYNEQFF
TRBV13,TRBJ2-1,CASSLKGLAGYNEQFF
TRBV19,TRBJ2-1,CASSTPRGEMLSYNEQFF
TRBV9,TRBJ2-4,CASSGYSGIQYF
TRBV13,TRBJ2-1,CASSSGASGSNEQFF
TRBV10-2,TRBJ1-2,CASSESETGNFYGYTF
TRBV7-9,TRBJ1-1,CASSSPYLF
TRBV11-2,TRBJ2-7,CASSPRGVYEQYF
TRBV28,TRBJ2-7,CASSSTGGPYEQYF
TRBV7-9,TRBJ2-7,CASSPLGAASSYEQYF
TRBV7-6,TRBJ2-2,CASSLLAVAEGELFF
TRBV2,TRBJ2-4,CASSDSIRTVLAKNIQYF
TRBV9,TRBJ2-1,CASSEAGGPNNEQFF
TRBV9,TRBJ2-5,CASSVAGPQETQYF
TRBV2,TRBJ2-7,CASSEAQVRSYEQYF
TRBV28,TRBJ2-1,CASTLGGTGGDEQFF